These T cell receptor beta chains were read from a single sample in a study of blood T cell repertoires in COVID-19. Data came from immunoSEQ multiplex PCR; TCRdb stores just in-frame clones and leaves some out. The sample records some 170,000 clones, more than 75% being singletons. Material: peripheral blood. The source is a man between 60 and 75 years old with active or convalescent COVID-19. Both conserved end residues are part of each CDR3. The D gene is left open where the match is weak. Part of the rows lack a size; the others show once, few, many or a class for expanded clones.

d_call j_call v_call clone_size cdr3_aa cdr3_nt
TRBD1 TRBJ1-5 TRBV6-1 NA CASSAGTGGAGNQPQHF TGTGCCAGCAGTGCCGGGACAGGGGGCGCGGGAAATCAGCCCCAGCATTTT
NA TRBJ1-1 TRBV6-5 NA CASTPRGGNTEAFF TGTGCCAGCACTCCCCGGGGTGGGAACACTGAAGCTTTCTTT
TRBD1 TRBJ2-7 TRBV5-1 NA CASSPGQVQSYEQYF TGCGCCAGCAGCCCGGGACAGGTCCAGTCCTACGAGCAGTACTTC
NA TRBJ1-1 TRBV28 NA CASSPRSTPNTEAFF TGTGCCAGCAGTCCGCGGTCTACACCGAACACTGAAGCTTTCTTT
TRBD1 TRBJ1-1 TRBV2 NA CASRDNRGWDEAFF TGTGCCAGCAGGGACAACAGGGGATGGGATGAAGCTTTCTTT
NA TRBJ1-1 TRBV6-1 few CASSEPSGGTARGTEAFF TGTGCCAGCAGTGAACCGAGCGGGGGGACGGCGAGGGGCACTGAAGCTTTCTTT
TRBD2 TRBJ2-1 TRBV6-1 NA CASSATAFTGGSNEQFF TGTGCCAGCAGTGCCACAGCCTTTACGGGGGGGAGCAATGAGCAGTTCTTC
NA TRBJ1-4 TRBV11-2 NA CASSLQGSNAWEKLFF TGTGCCAGCAGCCTACAGGGCTCCAATGCGTGGGAAAAACTGTTTTTT
TRBD2 TRBJ2-1 TRBV5-1 NA CASSLVSGGRYNEQFF TGCGCCAGCAGCTTGGTTAGCGGGGGCCGATACAATGAGCAGTTCTTC
NA TRBJ1-4 TRBV4-1 NA CASSQGRTANEKLFF TGCGCCAGCAGCCAAGGGCGGACAGCGAATGAAAAACTGTTTTTT
TRBD2 TRBJ2-2 TRBV5-1 NA CASSTTSGTTGELFF TGCGCCAGCAGCACGACTAGCGGCACTACCGGGGAGCTGTTTTTT
TRBD1 TRBJ2-7 TRBV28 NA CASSSPGQGSYEQYF TGTGCCAGCAGTTCCCCGGGACAGGGGAGTTACGAGCAGTACTTC
NA TRBJ1-4 TRBV12-3/TRBV12-4 NA CASSPRESEKLFF TGTGCCAGCAGTCCCAGGGAAAGCGAAAAACTGTTTTTT
NA TRBJ1-2 TRBV24-1 NA CATSDPGESVYGYTF TGTGCCACCAGTGATCCAGGGGAATCGGTCTATGGCTACACCTTC
NA TRBJ1-1 TRBV7-8 NA CASSLDRAKVTEAFF TGTGCCAGCAGCTTAGACAGGGCCAAGGTCACTGAAGCTTTCTTT
TRBD1 TRBJ1-2 TRBV7-2 NA CASSLGGQVGRGYTF TGTGCCAGCAGCTTAGGGGGACAGGTTGGACGGGGCTACACCTTC
NA TRBJ1-3 TRBV7-9 NA CASSQIAGDGGNTIYF TGTGCCAGCAGCCAAATCGCAGGGGATGGAGGAAACACCATATATTTT
TRBD2 TRBJ2-7 TRBV4-1 NA CASSHSGGGYEQYF TGCGCCAGCAGCCACAGCGGGGGGGGCTACGAGCAGTACTTC
NA TRBJ1-1 TRBV14 once CASSHQENTEAFF TGTGCCAGCAGCCACCAGGAGAACACTGAAGCTTTCTTT
NA TRBJ1-4 TRBV7-9 NA CASSLVGGPNEKLFF TGTGCCAGCAGCTTAGTGGGGGGGCCTAATGAAAAACTGTTTTTT
TRBD1 TRBJ1-2 TRBV7-2 NA CASSSQPGGAGGGYTF TGTGCCAGCAGCTCCCAGCCAGGGGGCGCAGGGGGTGGCTACACCTTC
NA TRBJ1-3 TRBV9 NA CASSVAPLFRSSSGNTIYF TGTGCCAGCAGCGTAGCCCCTCTCTTCAGGTCAAGCTCTGGAAACACCATATATTTT
TRBD1 TRBJ2-5 TRBV18 NA CASSNRGETQYF TGTGCCAGCTCAAACAGGGGAGAGACCCAGTACTTC
TRBD1 TRBJ2-7 TRBV7-8 NA CASSVDRGRWEQYF TGTGCCAGCAGCGTAGACAGGGGAAGATGGGAGCAGTACTTC
TRBD1 TRBJ1-2 TRBV5-1 few CASSLALRQGTNYGYTF TGCGCCAGCAGCTTGGCCCTAAGACAGGGGACTAACTATGGCTACACCTTC
NA TRBJ2-2 TRBV3-1/TRBV3-2 NA CASSQEMASGELFF TGTGCCAGCAGCCAAGAAATGGCTAGCGGGGAGCTGTTTTTT
TRBD2 TRBJ2-1 TRBV12-5 NA CASGFSGTSGGAHEQFF TGTGCTAGTGGTTTCTCAGGGACTAGCGGGGGGGCCCATGAGCAGTTCTTC
NA TRBJ1-2 TRBV7-2 NA CASSLAGAWGGGYTF TGTGCCAGCAGCTTGGCCGGGGCTTGGGGGGGTGGCTACACCTTC
TRBD1 TRBJ2-1 TRBV7-2 once CASSLDGTGTYNEQFF TGTGCCAGCAGCTTAGACGGGACAGGGACCTACAATGAGCAGTTCTTC
NA TRBJ1-1 TRBV5-8 NA CASSLAHSPSSAFF TGTGCCAGCAGCTTGGCCCACAGCCCATCTTCAGCTTTCTTT
TRBD2 TRBJ2-7 TRBV10-3 NA CAISESSGGRALYEQYF TGTGCCATCAGTGAGTCGTCCGGCGGGAGGGCCTTATACGAGCAGTACTTC
NA TRBJ2-5 TRBV16 NA CASSQSPGSETQYF TGTGCCAGCAGCCAATCCCCGGGGAGTGAGACCCAGTACTTC
NA TRBJ2-7 TRBV7-2 NA CASSETRESGQYF TGTGCCAGCAGCGAAACTAGAGAAAGCGGGCAGTACTTC
NA TRBJ2-7 TRBV27 NA CASSLDQGGSYEQYF TGTGCCAGCAGTTTAGATCAGGGAGGCTCCTACGAGCAGTACTTC
NA TRBJ2-7 TRBV18 NA CASSRQGLDEQYF TGTGCCAGCTCACGTCAGGGTCTGGACGAGCAGTACTTC
TRBD1 TRBJ1-2 TRBV29-1 NA CSVVGQGNGYTF TGCAGCGTTGTAGGACAGGGCAATGGCTACACCTTC
TRBD1 TRBJ2-7 TRBV6-1 NA CASSGPGQGFLRYEQYF TGTGCCAGCAGTGGCCCGGGACAGGGGTTTCTTCGGTACGAGCAGTACTTC
NA TRBJ1-1 TRBV19 NA CASSSGVYTEAFF TGTGCCAGTAGTTCAGGGGTGTACACTGAAGCTTTCTTT
TRBD2 TRBJ2-7 TRBV9 NA CASSPSGTRTYEQYF TGTGCCAGCAGCCCGTCCGGGACTAGAACCTACGAGCAGTACTTC
NA TRBJ1-2 TRBV10-2 few CASSESTVGGENYGYTF TGCGCCAGCAGTGAGTCCACCGTGGGGGGGGAAAACTATGGCTACACCTTC
NA TRBJ2-1 TRBV5-1 NA CASSPLWLGVDREVGGYNEQFF TGCGCCAGCAGCCCACTTTGGCTCGGGGTGGACAGGGAAGTGGGAGGGTACAATGAGCAGTTCTTC
TRBD1 TRBJ2-7 TRBV10-3 NA CAIIGQAGSYEQYF TGTGCCATCATTGGACAGGCCGGCTCCTACGAGCAGTACTTC
TRBD1 TRBJ2-5 TRBV3-1/TRBV3-2 NA CASSLTGGQETQYF TGTGCCAGCAGCCTGACAGGGGGACAAGAGACCCAGTACTTC
TRBD1 TRBJ1-5 TRBV4-1 few CASSQGTPDRGNQPQHF TGCGCCAGCAGCCAAGGCACTCCTGACAGGGGGAATCAGCCCCAGCATTTT
TRBD1 TRBJ1-2 TRBV9 once CASSTQGAGGYTF TGTGCCAGCAGCACCCAGGGGGCTGGTGGCTACACCTTC
NA TRBJ2-1 TRBV3-1/TRBV3-2 once CASSQNVRWNEQFF TGTGCCAGCAGCCAGAATGTCAGGTGGAATGAGCAGTTCTTC
TRBD1 TRBJ2-6 TRBV5-4 NA CASSSPGQGVSGANVLTF TGTGCCAGCAGCTCACCGGGACAGGGAGTTAGTGGGGCCAACGTCCTGACTTTC
NA TRBJ2-1 TRBV18 NA CASSPPSLPTYNEQFF TGTGCCAGCTCACCGCCTAGCCTCCCCACCTACAATGAGCAGTTCTTC
NA TRBJ2-1 TRBV19 NA CASSIPSNEQFF TGTGCCAGTAGTATACCGTCCAATGAGCAGTTCTTC
TRBD2 TRBJ2-7 TRBV7-9 NA CASSLGEGGGRVGYEQYF TGTGCCAGCAGCTTAGGGGAGGGTGGCGGGAGGGTAGGCTACGAGCAGTACTTC
NA TRBJ2-7 TRBV5-6 NA CASSLGRTYEQYF TGTGCCAGCAGCTTGGGCAGGACCTACGAGCAGTACTTC
NA TRBJ2-1 TRBV7-9 NA CASLGGGRNEQFF TGTGCCAGTCTCGGCGGGGGCCGCAATGAGCAGTTCTTC
TRBD1 TRBJ2-3 TRBV7-8 NA CASRQARDRATDTQYF TGTGCCAGCAGACAAGCCAGGGACAGGGCTACAGATACGCAGTATTTT